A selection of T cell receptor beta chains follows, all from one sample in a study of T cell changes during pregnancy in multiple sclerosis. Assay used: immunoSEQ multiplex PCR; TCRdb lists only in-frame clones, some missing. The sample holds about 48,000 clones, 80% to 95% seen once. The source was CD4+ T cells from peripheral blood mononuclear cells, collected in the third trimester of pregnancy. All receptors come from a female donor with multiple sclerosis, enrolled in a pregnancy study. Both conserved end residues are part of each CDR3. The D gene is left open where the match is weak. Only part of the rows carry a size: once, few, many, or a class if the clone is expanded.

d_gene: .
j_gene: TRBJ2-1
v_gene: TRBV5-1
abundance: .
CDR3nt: TGCGCCAGCAGCTTGGCAGGACTATACAATGAGCAGTTCTTC
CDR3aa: CASSLAGLYNEQFF

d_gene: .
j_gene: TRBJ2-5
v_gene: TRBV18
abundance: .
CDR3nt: TGTGCCAGCTCACCACTGTATACAGCTGAACAAGAGACCCAGTACTTC
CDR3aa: CASSPLYTAEQETQYF

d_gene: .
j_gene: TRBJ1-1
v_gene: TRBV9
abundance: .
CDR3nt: TGTGCCAGCAGCGTAGACAGTCCCAGCACTGAAGCTTTCTTT
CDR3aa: CASSVDSPSTEAFF

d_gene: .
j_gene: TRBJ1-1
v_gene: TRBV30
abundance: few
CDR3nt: TGTGCCTGGAGTCGGACAAACTTCCTGAACACTGAAGCTTTCTTT
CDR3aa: CAWSRTNFLNTEAFF

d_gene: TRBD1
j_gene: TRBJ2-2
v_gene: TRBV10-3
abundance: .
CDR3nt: TGTGCCATCAGTTGGACAGGCACCGGGGAGCTGTTTTTT
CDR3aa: CAISWTGTGELFF

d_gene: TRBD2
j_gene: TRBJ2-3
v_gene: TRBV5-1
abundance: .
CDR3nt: TGCGCCAGCACTCCTTTAGCGGGGGCAGATACGCAGTATTTT
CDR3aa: CASTPLAGADTQYF

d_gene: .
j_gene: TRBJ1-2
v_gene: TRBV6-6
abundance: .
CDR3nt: TGTGCCAGCAAGGACAGCCTCTATGGCTACACCTTC
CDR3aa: CASKDSLYGYTF

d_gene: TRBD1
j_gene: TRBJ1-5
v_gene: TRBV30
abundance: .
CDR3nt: TGTGCCTGGAGTCGCGGACAGGAGCATCAGCCCCAGCATTTT
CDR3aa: CAWSRGQEHQPQHF

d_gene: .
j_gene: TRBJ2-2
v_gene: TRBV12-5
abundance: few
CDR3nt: TGTGCTAGTGGTCCTGGTAGGCGAGGCACCGGGGAGCTGTTTTTT
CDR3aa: CASGPGRRGTGELFF

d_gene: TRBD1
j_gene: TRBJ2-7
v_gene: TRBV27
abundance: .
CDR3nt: TGTGCCAGCAGTGTCGCCGGGACAGGGGTCCCCCCAGGCTCCTACGAGCAGTACTTC
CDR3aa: CASSVAGTGVPPGSYEQYF

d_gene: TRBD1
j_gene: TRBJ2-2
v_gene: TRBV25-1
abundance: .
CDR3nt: TGTGCCAGCAGTGATCCGCGACAGGGAAACACCGGGGAGCTGTTTTTT
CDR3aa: CASSDPRQGNTGELFF

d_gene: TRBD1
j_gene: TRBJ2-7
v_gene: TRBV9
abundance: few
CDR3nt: TGTGCCAGCAGCTTACTAGGTGGGACAGGGTCTAACGAGCAGTACTTC
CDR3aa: CASSLLGGTGSNEQYF

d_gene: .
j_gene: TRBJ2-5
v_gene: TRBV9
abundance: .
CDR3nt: TGTGCCAGCGCCCCACACAGCCAAGAGACCCAGTACTTC
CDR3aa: CASAPHSQETQYF

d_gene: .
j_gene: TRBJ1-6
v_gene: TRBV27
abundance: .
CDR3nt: TGTGCCTCCAGTGGTTCCTATAATTCACCCCTCCACTTT
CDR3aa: CASSGSYNSPLHF

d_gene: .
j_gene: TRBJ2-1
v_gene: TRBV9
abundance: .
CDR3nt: TGTGCCAGCAGCCCCATTCCAGGGTGGAATGAGCAGTTCTTC
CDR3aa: CASSPIPGWNEQFF

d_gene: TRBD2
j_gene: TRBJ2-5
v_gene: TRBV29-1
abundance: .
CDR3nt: TGCAGCGTTGGGGGGGGGAGTATGGAGACCCAGTACTTC
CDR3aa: CSVGGGSMETQYF

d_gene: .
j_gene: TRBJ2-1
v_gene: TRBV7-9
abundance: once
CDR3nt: TGTGCCAGCAGCTCCCAGGCTGGTAGGAATGAGCAGTTCTTC
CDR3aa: CASSSQAGRNEQFF

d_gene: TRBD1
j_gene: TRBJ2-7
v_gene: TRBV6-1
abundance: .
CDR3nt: TGTGCCAGCACGCGGACAGGGCCCTACGAGCAGTACTTC
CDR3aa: CASTRTGPYEQYF

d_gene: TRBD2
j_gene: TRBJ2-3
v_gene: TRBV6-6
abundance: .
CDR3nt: TGTGCCAGCAGTTATCGGGAAGCGGGGGCAGATACGCAGTATTTT
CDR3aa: CASSYREAGADTQYF

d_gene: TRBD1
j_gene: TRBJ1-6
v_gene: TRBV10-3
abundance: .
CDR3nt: TGTGCCATCAGGGGGACAGGGGCATGGAATTCACCCCTCCACTTT
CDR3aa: CAIRGTGAWNSPLHF

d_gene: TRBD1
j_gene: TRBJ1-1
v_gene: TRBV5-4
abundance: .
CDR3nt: TGTGCCAGCAGCCCAGGGGGCGAGAACACTGAAGCTTTCTTT
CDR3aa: CASSPGGENTEAFF

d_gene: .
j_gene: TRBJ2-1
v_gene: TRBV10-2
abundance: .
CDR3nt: TGCGCCAGCAGCCTCTCTCTGGCCGATGAGCAGTTCTTC
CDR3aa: CASSLSLADEQFF

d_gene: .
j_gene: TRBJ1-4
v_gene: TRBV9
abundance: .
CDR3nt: TGTGCCAGCAGCGTATACAGTTTTAATGAAAAACTGTTTTTT
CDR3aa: CASSVYSFNEKLFF

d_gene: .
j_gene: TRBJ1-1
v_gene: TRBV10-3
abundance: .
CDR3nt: TGTGCCACCCTCCGGACATCCGAAGGGACTGAAGCTTTCTTT
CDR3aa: CATLRTSEGTEAFF

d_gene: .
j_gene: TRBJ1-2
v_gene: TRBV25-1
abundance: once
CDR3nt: TGTGCCAGCAATGAGTCAGGGGCTAACTATGGCTACACCTTC
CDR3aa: CASNESGANYGYTF

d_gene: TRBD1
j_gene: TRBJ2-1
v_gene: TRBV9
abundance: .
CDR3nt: TGTGCCAGCACCGCCGAGGGGGCAATTTACAATGAGCAGTTCTTC
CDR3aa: CASTAEGAIYNEQFF

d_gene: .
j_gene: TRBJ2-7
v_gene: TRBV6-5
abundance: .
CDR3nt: TGTGCCAGCAGTTACTCGTCGAGGTACGAGCAGTACTTC
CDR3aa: CASSYSSRYEQYF